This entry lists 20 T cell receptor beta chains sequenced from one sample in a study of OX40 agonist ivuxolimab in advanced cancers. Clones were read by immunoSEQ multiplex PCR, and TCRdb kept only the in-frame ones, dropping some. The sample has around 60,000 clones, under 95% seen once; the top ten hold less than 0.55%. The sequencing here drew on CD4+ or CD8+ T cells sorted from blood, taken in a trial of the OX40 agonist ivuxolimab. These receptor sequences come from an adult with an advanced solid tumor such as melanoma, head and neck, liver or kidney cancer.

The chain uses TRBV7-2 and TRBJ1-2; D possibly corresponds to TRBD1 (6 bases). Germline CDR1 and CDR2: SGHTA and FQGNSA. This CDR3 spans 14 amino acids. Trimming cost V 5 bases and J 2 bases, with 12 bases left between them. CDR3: CASSPQGSNYGYTF. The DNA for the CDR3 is TGTGCCAGCAGCCCACAGGGATCCAACTATGGCTACACCTTC.

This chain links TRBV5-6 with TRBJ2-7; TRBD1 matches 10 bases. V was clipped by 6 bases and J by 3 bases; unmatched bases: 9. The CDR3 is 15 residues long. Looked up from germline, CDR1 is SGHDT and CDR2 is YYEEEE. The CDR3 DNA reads TGTGCCAGCACCGAAGACAGGGGGCAGGGCTACGAGCAGTACTTC. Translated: CASTEDRGQGYEQYF.

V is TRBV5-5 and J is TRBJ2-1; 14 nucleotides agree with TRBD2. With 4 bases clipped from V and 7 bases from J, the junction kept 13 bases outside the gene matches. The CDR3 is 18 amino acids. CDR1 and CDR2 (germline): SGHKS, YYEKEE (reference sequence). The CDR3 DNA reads TGTGCCAGCAGCGAGAAGCCGGGACTAGCGGGAGCGTCTAATGAGCAGTTCTTC. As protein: CASSEKPGLAGASNEQFF.

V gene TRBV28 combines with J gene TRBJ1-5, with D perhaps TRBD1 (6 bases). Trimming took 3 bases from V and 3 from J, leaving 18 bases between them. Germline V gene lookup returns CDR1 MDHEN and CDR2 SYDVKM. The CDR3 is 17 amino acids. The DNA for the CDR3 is TGTGCCAGCAGTTTTCTTGGGTCGGGGGCCAACAATCAGCCCCAGCATTTT. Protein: CASSFLGSGANNQPQHF.

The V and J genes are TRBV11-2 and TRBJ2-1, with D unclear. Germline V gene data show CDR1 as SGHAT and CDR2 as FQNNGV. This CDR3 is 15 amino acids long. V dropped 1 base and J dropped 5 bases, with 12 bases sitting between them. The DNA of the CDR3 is TGTGCCAGCAGCTTAGTGGGCAGGACCCACAATGAGCAGTTCTTC. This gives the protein CASSLVGRTHNEQFF. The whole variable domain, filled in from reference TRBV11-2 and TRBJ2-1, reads EAGVAQSPRYKIIEKRQSVAFWCNPISGHATLYWYQQILGQGPKLLIQFQNNGVVDDSQLPKDRFSAERLKGVDSTLKIQPAKLEDSAVYLCASSLVGRTHNEQFFGPGTRLTVL.

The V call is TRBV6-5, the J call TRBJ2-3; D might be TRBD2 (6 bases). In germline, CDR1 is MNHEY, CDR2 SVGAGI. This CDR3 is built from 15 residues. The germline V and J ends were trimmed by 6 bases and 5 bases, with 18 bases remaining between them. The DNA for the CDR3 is TGTGCCAGCAGGGTCTCTGGAGGGCCTATAGATACGCAGTATTTT. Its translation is CASRVSGGPIDTQYF.

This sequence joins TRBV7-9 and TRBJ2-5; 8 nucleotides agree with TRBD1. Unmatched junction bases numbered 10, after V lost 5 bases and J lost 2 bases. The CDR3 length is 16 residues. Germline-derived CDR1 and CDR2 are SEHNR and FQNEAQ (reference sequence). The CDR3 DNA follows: TGTGCCAGCAGCCCTAACTTAGGACAGGGACAAGAGACCCAGTACTTC. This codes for CASSPNLGQGQETQYF. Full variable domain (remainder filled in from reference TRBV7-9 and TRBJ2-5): DTGVSQNPRHKITKRGQNVTFRCDPISEHNRLYWYRQTLGQGPEFLTYFQNEAQLEKSRLLSDRFSAERPKGSFSTLEIQRTEQGDSAMYLCASSPNLGQGQETQYFGPGTRLLVL.

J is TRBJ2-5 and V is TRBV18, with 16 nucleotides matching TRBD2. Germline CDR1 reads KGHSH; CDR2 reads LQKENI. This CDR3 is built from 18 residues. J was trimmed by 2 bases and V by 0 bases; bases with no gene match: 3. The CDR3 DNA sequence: TGTGCCAGCTCACCACCGGGACTAGCGGGAGGGTTACAAGAGACCCAGTACTTC. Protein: CASSPPGLAGGLQETQYF.

CDR3 sequence: CASTPGLGSYNEQFF. The CDR3 bases are TGTGCCAGCACCCCCGGGTTGGGCAGCTACAATGAGCAGTTCTTC. This chain connects TRBV2 to TRBJ2-1; D gene uncertain. The length of the CDR3 is 15 residues. Trimming left V 7 bases short and J 3 bases short, with 16 bases between. CDR1 and CDR2 from the germline V gene are SNHLY and FYNNEI.

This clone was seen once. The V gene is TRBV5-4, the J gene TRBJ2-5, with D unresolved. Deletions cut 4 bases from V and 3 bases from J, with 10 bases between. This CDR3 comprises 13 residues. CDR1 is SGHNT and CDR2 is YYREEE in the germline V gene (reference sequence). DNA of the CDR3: TGTGCCAGCAGCCCTGGCACTAAAGAGACCCAGTACTTC. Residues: CASSPGTKETQYF.

Here the CDR3 DNA reads TGTGCCAGCAGTGCTGGGGACAGTAACACCTACGAGCAGTACTTC. This translates into CASSAGDSNTYEQYF. The gene calls are TRBV6-1 and TRBJ2-7; TRBD1 aligns across 7 bases. The germline V gene has CDR1 MNHNS and CDR2 SASEGT. This CDR3 contains 15 residues. The trim removed 4 bases at V and 2 bases at J, leaving 8 bases unmatched.

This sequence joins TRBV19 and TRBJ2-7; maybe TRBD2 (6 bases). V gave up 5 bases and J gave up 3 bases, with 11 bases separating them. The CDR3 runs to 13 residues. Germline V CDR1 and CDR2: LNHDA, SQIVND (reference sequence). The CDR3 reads CASSPGDVYEQYF. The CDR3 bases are TGTGCCAGTAGTCCGGGGGACGTCTACGAGCAGTACTTC.

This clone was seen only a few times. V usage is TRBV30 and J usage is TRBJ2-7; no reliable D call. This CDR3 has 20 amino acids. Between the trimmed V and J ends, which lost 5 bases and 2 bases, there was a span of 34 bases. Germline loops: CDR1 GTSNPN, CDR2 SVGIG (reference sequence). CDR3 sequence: CAWASPSVGGATLRPYEQYF. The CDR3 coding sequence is TGTGCCTGGGCTTCCCCATCCGTGGGTGGAGCCACCCTACGCCCCTACGAGCAGTACTTC.

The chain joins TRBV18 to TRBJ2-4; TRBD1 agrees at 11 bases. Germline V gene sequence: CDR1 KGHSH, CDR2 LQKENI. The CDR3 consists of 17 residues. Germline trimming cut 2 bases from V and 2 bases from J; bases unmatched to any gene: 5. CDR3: CASSPTGTGGSKNIQYF. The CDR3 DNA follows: TGTGCCAGCTCACCAACCGGGACAGGGGGGTCCAAAAACATTCAGTACTTC.

The CDR3 spells CASSLQGDITGELFF. The DNA of the CDR3 is TGTGCCAGCAGCTTACAGGGGGATATCACCGGGGAGCTGTTTTTT. This chain uses TRBV7-2 with TRBJ2-2; TRBD1 aligns across 7 bases. With V trimmed by 2 bases and J by 4 bases, 4 bases remained unmatched. This CDR3 has 15 amino acids. Germline CDR1 SGHTA, CDR2 FQGNSA.

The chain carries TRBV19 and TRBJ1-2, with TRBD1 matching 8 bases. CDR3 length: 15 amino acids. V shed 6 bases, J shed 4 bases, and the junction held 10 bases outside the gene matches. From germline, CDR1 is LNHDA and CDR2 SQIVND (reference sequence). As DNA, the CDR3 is TGTGCCAGTAGCCAAGGACAGGGTAATCTCTATGGCTACACCTTC. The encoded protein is CASSQGQGNLYGYTF. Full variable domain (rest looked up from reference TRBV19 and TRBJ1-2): DGGITQSPKYLFRKEGQNVTLSCEQNLNHDAMYWYRQDPGQGLRLIYYSQIVNDFQKGDIAEGYSVSREKKESFPLTVTSAQKNPTAFYLCASSQGQGNLYGYTFGSGTRLTVV.

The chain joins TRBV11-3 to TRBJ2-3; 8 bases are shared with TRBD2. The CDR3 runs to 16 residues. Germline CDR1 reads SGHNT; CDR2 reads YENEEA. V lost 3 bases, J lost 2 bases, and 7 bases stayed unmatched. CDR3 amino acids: CASSLVAGISTDTQYF. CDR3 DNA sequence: TGTGCCAGCAGCTTGGTAGCGGGGATTTCCACAGATACGCAGTATTTT.

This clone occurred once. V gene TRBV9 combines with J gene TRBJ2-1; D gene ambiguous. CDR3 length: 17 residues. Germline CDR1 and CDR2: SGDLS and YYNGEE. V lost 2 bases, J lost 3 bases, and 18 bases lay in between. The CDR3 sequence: CASSVADVSVGYNEQFF. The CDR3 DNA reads TGTGCCAGCAGCGTCGCGGATGTGAGTGTAGGCTACAATGAGCAGTTCTTC. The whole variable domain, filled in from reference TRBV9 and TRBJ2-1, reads DSGVTQTPKHLITATGQRVTLRCSPRSGDLSVYWYQQSLDQGLQFLIQYYNGEERAKGNILERFSAQQFPDLHSELNLSSLELGDSALYFCASSVADVSVGYNEQFFGPGTRLTVL.

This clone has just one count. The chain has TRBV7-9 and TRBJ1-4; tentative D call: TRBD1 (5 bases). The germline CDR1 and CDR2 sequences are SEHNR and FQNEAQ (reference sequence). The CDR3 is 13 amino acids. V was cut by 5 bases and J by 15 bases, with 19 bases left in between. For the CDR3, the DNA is TGTGCCAGCAGCCTCTCAGACAGCCCTAGGGTGTTTTTT. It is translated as CASSLSDSPRVFF.

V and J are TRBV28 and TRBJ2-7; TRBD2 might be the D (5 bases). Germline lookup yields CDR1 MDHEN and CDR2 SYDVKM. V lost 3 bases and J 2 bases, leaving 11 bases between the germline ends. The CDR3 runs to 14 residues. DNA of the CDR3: TGTGCCAGCAGTTTGGGGTTAGCGCCCTACGAGCAGTACTTC. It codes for CASSLGLAPYEQYF. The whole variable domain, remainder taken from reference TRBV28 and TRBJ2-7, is DVKVTQSSRYLVKRTGEKVFLECVQDMDHENMFWYRQDPGLGLRLIYFSYDVKMKEKGDIPEGYSVSREKKERFSLILESASTNQTSMYLCASSLGLAPYEQYFGPGTRLTVT.